Each of the 10 T cell receptor beta chains below was sequenced from the same sample in a study of response to subunit inactivated influenza vaccine. A single record per CDR3 protein comes from TCRdb applying MiXCR to the RT-PCR reads. The sample consists of 650,000 to 800,000 distinct CDR3 sequences, under 20% of them appearing once. The sequenced sample was PBMCs from blood, obtained more than 4 days after vaccination. These receptors were taken from a man aged 45 to 65 who received an inactivated influenza vaccine.

This clonotype was counted only a few times. The genes are TRBV5-1 and TRBJ2-3; D remains unclear. The CDR3 has 19 amino acids. Germline V gives CDR1 SGHRS, CDR2 YFSETQ. V lost 0 bases, J lost 0 bases, and 20 bases lay in between. In nucleotides, the CDR3 is TGCGCCAGCAGCTTGGGGGGTTCCATAACACAATCTAGCACAGATACGCAGTATTTT. This codes for CASSLGGSITQSSTDTQYF.

The chain employs TRBV3-1 and TRBJ2-7; 12 nucleotides line up with TRBD2. There are 15 residues in the CDR3. Unmatched junction bases numbered 5, after V lost 3 bases and J lost 5 bases. Per the germline V gene, CDR1 is LGHDT and CDR2 is YNNKEL (reference sequence). Written as DNA, the CDR3 is TGTGCCAGCAGCCATACTAGCGGGAGGAGCCACGAGCAGTACTTC. Residues: CASSHTSGRSHEQYF.

This clonotype was observed a single time. The J gene is TRBJ2-2, the V gene TRBV6-5; 8 positions match TRBD2. V trimming: 4 bases; J trimming: 1 base; junction bases outside the gene matches: 2. The CDR3 covers 15 residues. Looked up from germline, CDR1 is MNHEY and CDR2 is SVGAGI. The CDR3 spells CASSSGLGNTGELFF. The CDR3 DNA sequence: TGTGCCAGCAGTTCGGGACTAGGGAACACCGGGGAGCTGTTTTTT.

The chain couples TRBV5-1 to TRBJ2-5; D not certain. The germline V gene encodes CDR1 SGHRS and CDR2 YFSETQ. Trimming took off 1 base at V and 1 base at J, with 5 bases between the two ends. This CDR3 is 13 amino acids long. CDR3 nucleotide sequence: TGCGCCAGCAGCTTGTATTTCCAAGAGACCCAGTACTTC. It encodes CASSLYFQETQYF.

This clonotype was found many times. The gene calls are TRBV20-1 and TRBJ2-1; D ambiguous. CDR1 is DFQATT, CDR2 SNEGSKA, per germline (reference sequence). Trimming pared 5 bases from V and 6 bases from J, leaving 11 bases between. This CDR3 has 12 amino acids. CDR3 residues: CSAGKLRNEQFF. The CDR3 DNA reads TGCAGTGCTGGCAAACTCCGCAATGAGCAGTTCTTC.

This clonotype was picked up a small number of times. The V and J genes are TRBV13 and TRBJ2-3; D unresolved. Trimming left V 9 bases short and J 0 bases short, with 13 bases between. This CDR3 comprises 14 residues. The V gene's germline CDR1 is PRHDT and CDR2 FYEKMQ (reference sequence). The CDR3 loop reads CASALVGSTDTQYF. In nucleotides, the CDR3 is TGTGCCAGTGCCCTCGTGGGAAGCACAGATACGCAGTATTTT.

J is TRBJ1-1 and V is TRBV12-3 or TRBV12-4; TRBD1 aligns across 7 bases. This CDR3 spans 13 amino acids. After removal of 5 bases from V and 6 bases from J, the junction contained 6 bases not matched to a gene. CDR3 nucleotide sequence: TGTGCCAGCAGTAAACAGGGGTACGCTGAAGCTTTCTTT. Its protein is CASSKQGYAEAFF.

There are many counts of this clonotype. Here the CDR3 DNA reads TGCAGTGCTAGAGATCAGACGAATGAGCAGTTCTTC. Translated, it gives CSARDQTNEQFF. The chain links TRBV20-1 to TRBJ2-1; D uncertain. This CDR3 has 12 amino acids. Per the germline V gene, CDR1 is DFQATT and CDR2 is SNEGSKA (reference sequence). Trimming removed 0 bases at V and 7 bases at J, with 7 bases between.

The chain has TRBV27 and TRBJ1-5; D is unclear. Germline V gene sequence: CDR1 MNHEY, CDR2 SMNVEV (reference sequence). The V end was cut by 0 bases, the J end by 9 bases, with 9 bases between. The CDR3 has 13 amino acids. CDR3: CASSLSGMGPQHF. CDR3 sequence (DNA): TGTGCCAGCAGTTTATCAGGGATGGGGCCCCAGCATTTT.

This chain links TRBV7-6 with TRBJ2-1, with D perhaps matching TRBD2 (6 bases). This CDR3 has 16 amino acids. V was shortened by 0 bases and J by 4 bases, with 13 bases between the two germline ends. Germline V CDR1 and CDR2: SGHVS, FNYEAQ. The CDR3 coding sequence is TGTGCCAGCAGCTTAGCGATCGGGGGAGCTTACAATGAGCAGTTCTTC. As protein: CASSLAIGGAYNEQFF.